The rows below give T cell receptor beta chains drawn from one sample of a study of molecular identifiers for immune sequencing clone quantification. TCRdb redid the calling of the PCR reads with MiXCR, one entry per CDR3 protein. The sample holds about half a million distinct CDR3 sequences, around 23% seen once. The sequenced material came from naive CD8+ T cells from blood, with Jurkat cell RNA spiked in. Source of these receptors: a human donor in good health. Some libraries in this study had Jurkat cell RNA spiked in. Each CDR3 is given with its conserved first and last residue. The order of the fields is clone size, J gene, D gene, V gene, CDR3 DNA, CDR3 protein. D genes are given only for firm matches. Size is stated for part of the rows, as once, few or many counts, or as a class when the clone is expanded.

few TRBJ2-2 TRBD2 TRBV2 TGTGCCAGCAGTGACGGGACTAGCGGGAGGGCCGGAGCCGGGGAGCTGTTTTTT CASSDGTSGRAGAGELFF
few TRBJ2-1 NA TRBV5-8 TGTGCCAGCAGCCCCGGACAGAGCGACTCCTACAATGAGCAGTTCTTC CASSPGQSDSYNEQFF
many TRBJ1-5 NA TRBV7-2 TGTGCCAGCAGCTCCATGGACAGCTACAATCAGCCCCAGCATTTT CASSSMDSYNQPQHF
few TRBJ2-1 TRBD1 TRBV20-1 TGCAGTGCTGGACACCGGGACAGGGTCTACAATGAGCAGTTCTTC CSAGHRDRVYNEQFF
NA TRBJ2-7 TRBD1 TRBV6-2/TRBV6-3 TGTGCCAGCAGTTACTTTGGACAGGGTTACGAGCAGTACTTC CASSYFGQGYEQYF
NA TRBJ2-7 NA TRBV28 TGTGCCAGCAGATCACGGGCAGCGATCTGCGAGCAGTACTTC CASRSRAAICEQYF
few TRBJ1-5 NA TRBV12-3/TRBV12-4 TGTGCCAGCAGTTTAGGTCAGTCCTCAGGGGACTATAGCAATCAGCCCCAGCATTTT CASSLGQSSGDYSNQPQHF
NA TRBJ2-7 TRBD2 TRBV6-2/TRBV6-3 TGTGCCATCTCCGGCGGGAGCTCCTACGAGCAGTACTTC CAISGGSSYEQYF
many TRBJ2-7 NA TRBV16 TGTGCCAGCAGCCTAGGGATGATGGGGGAGCAGTACTTC CASSLGMMGEQYF
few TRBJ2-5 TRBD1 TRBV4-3 TGCGCCAGCAGCCAAGGACAGGGGGCTCAGGAGACCCAGTACTTC CASSQGQGAQETQYF
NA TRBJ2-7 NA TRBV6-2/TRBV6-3 TGTGCCCGCGGGTCAGGGCCCTACGCGCCGTCCTTC CARGSGPYAPSF
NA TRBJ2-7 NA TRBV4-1 TGCGCCAGCAGCCAAGGAATTTGGACAGAGAACGCCTACGAGCAGTACTTC CASSQGIWTENAYEQYF
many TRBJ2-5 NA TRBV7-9 TGTGCCAGCAGCTTAGCGGGAGGAGAGACCCAGTACTTC CASSLAGGETQYF
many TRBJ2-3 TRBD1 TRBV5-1 TGCGCCAGCAGGGACAGGGGTTTGGTCACAGATACGCAGTATTTT CASRDRGLVTDTQYF
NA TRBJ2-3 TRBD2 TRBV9 TGTGCCAGCAGCACCAGGGTGTCTAGCGGAGCTCATACGCAGTATTTT CASSTRVSSGAHTQYF
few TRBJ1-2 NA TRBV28 TGTGCCAGCTATAGGGGCCCTGGCTACACCTTC CASYRGPGYTF